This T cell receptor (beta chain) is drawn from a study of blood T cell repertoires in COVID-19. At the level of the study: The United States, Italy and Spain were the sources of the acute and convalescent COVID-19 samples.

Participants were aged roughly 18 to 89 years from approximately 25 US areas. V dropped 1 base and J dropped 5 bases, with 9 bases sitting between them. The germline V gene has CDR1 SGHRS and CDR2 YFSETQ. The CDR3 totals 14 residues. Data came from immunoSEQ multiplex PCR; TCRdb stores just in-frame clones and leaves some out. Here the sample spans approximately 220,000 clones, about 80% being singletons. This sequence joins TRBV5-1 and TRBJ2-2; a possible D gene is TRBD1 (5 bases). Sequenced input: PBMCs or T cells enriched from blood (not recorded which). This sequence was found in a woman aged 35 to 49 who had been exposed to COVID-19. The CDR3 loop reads CASSLLGPTGELFF. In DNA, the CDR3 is TGCGCCAGCAGCTTGTTGGGGCCGACCGGGGAGCTGTTTTTT.